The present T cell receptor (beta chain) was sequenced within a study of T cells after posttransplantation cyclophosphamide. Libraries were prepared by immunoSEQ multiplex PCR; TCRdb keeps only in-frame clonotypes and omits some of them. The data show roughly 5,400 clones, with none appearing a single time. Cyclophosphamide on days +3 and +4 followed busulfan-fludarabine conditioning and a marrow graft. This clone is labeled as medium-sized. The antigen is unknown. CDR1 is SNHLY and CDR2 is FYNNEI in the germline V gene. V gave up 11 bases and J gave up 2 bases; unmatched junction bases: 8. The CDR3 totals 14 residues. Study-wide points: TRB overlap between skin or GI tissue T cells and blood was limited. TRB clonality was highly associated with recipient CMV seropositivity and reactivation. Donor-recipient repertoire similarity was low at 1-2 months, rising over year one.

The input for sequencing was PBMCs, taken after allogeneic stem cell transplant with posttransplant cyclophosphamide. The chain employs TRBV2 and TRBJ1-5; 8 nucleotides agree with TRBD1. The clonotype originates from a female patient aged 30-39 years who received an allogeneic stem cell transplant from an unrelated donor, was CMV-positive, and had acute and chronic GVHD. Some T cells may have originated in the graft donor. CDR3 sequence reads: CACRETGGNQPQHF. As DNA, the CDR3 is TGTGCCTGTCGTGAGACAGGGGGCAATCAGCCCCAGCATTTT.